This TCR beta chain stems from a study of post-analysis software for immune sequencing data. Study-wide findings and caveats: F measure grouped same-batch samples tightly together. Patients had higher frequencies than controls of about five TRBV segments, including TRBV5-6, TRBV5-1 and TRBV20-1.

V was clipped by 5 bases and J by 4 bases; unmatched bases: 2. The CDR3 contains 15 residues. Germline V lookup: CDR1 LGHNT, CDR2 FRNRAP. Incorporated into the TCR beta cDNA libraries were unique molecular identifiers, which served to reduce PCR and sequencing biases. TCRdb re-analysed the PCR reads in MiXCR, keeping a single row per CDR3 protein. The sample contains 650,000 to 850,000 distinct CDR3 sequences, approximately 53% of which appear only once. With respect to this clonotype: Antigen unknown.

The chain carries TRBV12-5 and TRBJ2-1, with TRBD2 matching over 13 bases. The sample consisted of blood. The sequence came from a girl aged 5-17 years with multiple sclerosis. CDR3 sequence: CASGPGLAGYNEQFF. The CDR3 DNA reads as TGTGCTAGTGGTCCGGGACTAGCGGGGTACAATGAGCAGTTCTTC.